This is a list of T cell receptor beta chains from one sample in a study. TCRdb fed the RT-PCR reads into MiXCR, producing one record per CDR3 protein. This table has around 700,000 distinct CDR3 sequences, around 14% appearing once. The sample taken for sequencing was memory CD4+ T cells from blood. These TCRs come from a female donor in good health, serving as a healthy control. The conserved cysteine and the conserved F or W are not part of the CDR3 here. The D gene is left open where the match is weak. Not every row has a clone size; where given, it reads once, few, many or a size class.

V gene: TRBV28; D gene: NA; clone size: NA; CDR3 protein: ASRGGWTEAF
V gene: TRBV5-4; D gene: TRBD1; clone size: NA; CDR3 protein: ASSLRQGAEGNTIY
V gene: TRBV24-1; D gene: NA; clone size: NA; CDR3 protein: ATSVPNQETQY
V gene: TRBV12-3/TRBV12-4; D gene: NA; clone size: many; CDR3 protein: ASTKPGAYGSLH
V gene: TRBV20-1; D gene: NA; clone size: NA; CDR3 protein: SASDPWGAQPQH
V gene: TRBV20-1; D gene: NA; clone size: NA; CDR3 protein: SASGDTANTEAF
V gene: TRBV20-1; D gene: NA; clone size: NA; CDR3 protein: SARDHTGHEKLF
V gene: TRBV20-1; D gene: TRBD1; clone size: NA; CDR3 protein: SARDSIRTGANVLT
V gene: TRBV20-1; D gene: TRBD2; clone size: few; CDR3 protein: SARILAVHRELF
V gene: TRBV7-3; D gene: TRBD2; clone size: NA; CDR3 protein: ASSPTSAGATDTQY
V gene: TRBV25-1; D gene: NA; clone size: NA; CDR3 protein: ASSDLGAEDTQY
V gene: TRBV5-1; D gene: TRBD1; clone size: NA; CDR3 protein: ASSLGPGTGSYNEQF
V gene: TRBV3-1; D gene: TRBD1; clone size: NA; CDR3 protein: ASSLGQALS
V gene: TRBV28; D gene: TRBD2; clone size: NA; CDR3 protein: ASQIAGSHTGELF
V gene: TRBV7-2; D gene: NA; clone size: many; CDR3 protein: ATKRAMIVA
V gene: TRBV28; D gene: NA; clone size: NA; CDR3 protein: ASSLFVSQGREQY
V gene: TRBV9; D gene: TRBD2; clone size: NA; CDR3 protein: ASSVEFGLAGSTDTQY
V gene: TRBV5-1; D gene: NA; clone size: NA; CDR3 protein: ASSLRTNTGELF
V gene: TRBV20-1; D gene: TRBD2; clone size: many; CDR3 protein: SASSGRVETQY
V gene: TRBV11-2; D gene: NA; clone size: NA; CDR3 protein: ASSLGTAGYYT
V gene: TRBV11-3; D gene: NA; clone size: NA; CDR3 protein: ASAQSQGGDTDTQY
V gene: TRBV18; D gene: TRBD2; clone size: NA; CDR3 protein: ASSTSGIQETQY
V gene: TRBV7-2; D gene: TRBD2; clone size: NA; CDR3 protein: ASSSSSGGKGDTQY
V gene: TRBV5-1; D gene: NA; clone size: NA; CDR3 protein: ASSDSSGANVLT
V gene: TRBV2; D gene: NA; clone size: NA; CDR3 protein: ASSGSTSGANVLT
V gene: TRBV12-3/TRBV12-4; D gene: NA; clone size: many; CDR3 protein: ASALSTYEQY
V gene: TRBV6-5; D gene: TRBD1; clone size: few; CDR3 protein: ASSYLGPGQSFYGYT
V gene: TRBV2; D gene: NA; clone size: once; CDR3 protein: ASSQTWGNTEAF
V gene: TRBV5-1; D gene: TRBD2; clone size: NA; CDR3 protein: ASIAGDRGVEETQY
V gene: TRBV28; D gene: TRBD1; clone size: few; CDR3 protein: ASSLLGQGANKRGYT
V gene: TRBV10-3; D gene: NA; clone size: few; CDR3 protein: AIGGVAQLNTEAF
V gene: TRBV29-1; D gene: NA; clone size: many; CDR3 protein: SVDRRGEGLDEQY
V gene: TRBV12-3/TRBV12-4; D gene: TRBD1; clone size: NA; CDR3 protein: ASSPASTGNYGYT
V gene: TRBV27; D gene: NA; clone size: many; CDR3 protein: ASSSSTGLSYEQY
V gene: TRBV5-1; D gene: NA; clone size: many; CDR3 protein: ASSLGGGNSYEQY
V gene: TRBV11-2; D gene: NA; clone size: NA; CDR3 protein: ASSTLRGRIHNEQF
V gene: TRBV28; D gene: TRBD1; clone size: few; CDR3 protein: ASTLPDRGISGYT